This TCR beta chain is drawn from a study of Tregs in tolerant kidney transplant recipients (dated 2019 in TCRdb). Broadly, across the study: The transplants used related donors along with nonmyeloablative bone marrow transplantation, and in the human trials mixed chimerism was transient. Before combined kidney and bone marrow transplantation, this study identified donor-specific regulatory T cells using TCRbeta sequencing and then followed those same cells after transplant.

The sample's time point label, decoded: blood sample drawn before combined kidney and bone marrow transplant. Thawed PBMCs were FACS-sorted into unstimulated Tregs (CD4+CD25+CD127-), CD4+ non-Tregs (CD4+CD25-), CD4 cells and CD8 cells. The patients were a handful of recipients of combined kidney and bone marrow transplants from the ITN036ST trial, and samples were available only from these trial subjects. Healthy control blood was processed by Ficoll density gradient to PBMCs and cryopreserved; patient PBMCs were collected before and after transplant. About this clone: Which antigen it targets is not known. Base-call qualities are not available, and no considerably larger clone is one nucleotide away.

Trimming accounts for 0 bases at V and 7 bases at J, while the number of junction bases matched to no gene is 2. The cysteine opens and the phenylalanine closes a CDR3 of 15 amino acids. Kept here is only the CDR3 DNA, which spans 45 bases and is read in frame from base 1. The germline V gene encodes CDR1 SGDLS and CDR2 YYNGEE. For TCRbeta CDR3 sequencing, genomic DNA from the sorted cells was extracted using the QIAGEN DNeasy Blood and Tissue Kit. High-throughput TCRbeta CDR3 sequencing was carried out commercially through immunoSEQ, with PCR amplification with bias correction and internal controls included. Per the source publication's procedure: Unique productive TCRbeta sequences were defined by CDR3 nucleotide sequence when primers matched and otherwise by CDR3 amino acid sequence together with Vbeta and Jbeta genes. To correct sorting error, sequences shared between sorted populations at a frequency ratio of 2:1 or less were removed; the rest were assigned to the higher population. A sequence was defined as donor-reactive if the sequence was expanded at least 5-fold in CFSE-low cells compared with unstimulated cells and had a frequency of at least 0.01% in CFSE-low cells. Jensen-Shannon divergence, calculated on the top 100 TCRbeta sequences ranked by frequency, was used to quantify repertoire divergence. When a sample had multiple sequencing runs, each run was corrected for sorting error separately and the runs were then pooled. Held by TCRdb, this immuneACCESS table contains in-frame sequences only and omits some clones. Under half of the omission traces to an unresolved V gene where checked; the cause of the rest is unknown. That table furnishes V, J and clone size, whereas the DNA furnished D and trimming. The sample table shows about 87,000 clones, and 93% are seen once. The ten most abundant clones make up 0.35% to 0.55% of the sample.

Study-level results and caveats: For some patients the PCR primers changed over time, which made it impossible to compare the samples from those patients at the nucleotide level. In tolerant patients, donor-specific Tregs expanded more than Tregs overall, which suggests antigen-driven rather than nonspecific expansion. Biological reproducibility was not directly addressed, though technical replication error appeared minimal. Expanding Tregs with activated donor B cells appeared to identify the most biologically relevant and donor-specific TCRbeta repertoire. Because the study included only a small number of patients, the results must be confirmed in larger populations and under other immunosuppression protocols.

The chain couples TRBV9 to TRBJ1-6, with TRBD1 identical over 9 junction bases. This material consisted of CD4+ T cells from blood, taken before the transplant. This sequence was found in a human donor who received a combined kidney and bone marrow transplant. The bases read TGTGCCAGCAGCGTAGAAGACAGGGGGAATTCACCCCTCCACTTT. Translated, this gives CASSVEDRGNSPLHF.